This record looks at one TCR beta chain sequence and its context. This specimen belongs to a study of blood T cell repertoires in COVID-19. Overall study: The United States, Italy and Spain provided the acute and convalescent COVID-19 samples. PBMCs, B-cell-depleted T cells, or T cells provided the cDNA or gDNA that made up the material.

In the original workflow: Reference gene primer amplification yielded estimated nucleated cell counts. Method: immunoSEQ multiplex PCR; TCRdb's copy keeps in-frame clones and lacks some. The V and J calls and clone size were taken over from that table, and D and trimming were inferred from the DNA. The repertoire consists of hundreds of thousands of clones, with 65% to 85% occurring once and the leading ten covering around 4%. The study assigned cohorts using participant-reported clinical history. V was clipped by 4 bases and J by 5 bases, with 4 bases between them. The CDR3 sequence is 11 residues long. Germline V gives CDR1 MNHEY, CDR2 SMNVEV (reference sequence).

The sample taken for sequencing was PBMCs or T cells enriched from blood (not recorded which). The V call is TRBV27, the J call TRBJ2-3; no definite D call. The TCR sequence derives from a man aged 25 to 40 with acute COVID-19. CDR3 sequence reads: CASSSVDTQYF. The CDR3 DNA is TGTGCCAGCAGTTCTGTAGATACGCAGTATTTT.